This T cell receptor beta chain was captured by sequencing in a study of neurological immune-mediated disorders. This clonotype was seen ten or more times. The cDNA was synthesized by means of template-switch 5'RACE, which was carried out with 10-nucleotide random UMIs. In every sequencing run, more than 180 million TCR-beta sequences were generated from 15-18 subjects. In TCRdb, the 5' RACE reads were re-called with MiXCR into one record per CDR3 protein. Of tens of thousands of distinct CDR3 sequences listed, roughly 3.9% are singletons. Unsorted libraries were prepared from 2 million PBMCs that had been stored at -80 C. The CDR3 sequence is 15 residues long. V lost 2 bases, J lost 0 bases, and 10 bases lay in between. Germline loops: CDR1 LGHNA, CDR2 YSLEER.

The J gene is TRBJ1-1, the V gene TRBV4-3, with a weak D call TRBD1 (6 bases). The sequencing sample was made of PBMCs. The sequence was collected from a man aged 25 to 45 with multiple sclerosis. This chain's CDR3 is CASSQKGGVNTEAFF. The CDR3 nucleotides are TGCGCCAGCAGCCAAAAGGGGGGGGTGAACACTGAAGCTTTCTTT.